One sample yielded the 6 T cell receptor beta chains listed below, sequenced in a study of Graves' ophthalmopathy and Graves' hyperthyroidism (dated by TCRdb to between 2018 and 2020). TCRdb records Illumina HiSeq 2000 as the sequencer. For repertoire sequencing, the TCR beta CDR3 regions were amplified from RNA transcripts. HTBI primers and the Qiagen OneStep RT-PCR kit were used in a first-round RT-PCR, which was followed by a second-round multiplex PCR, size selection and purification. TCRdb trimmed the raw reads at Q25, called clones with MiXCR and kept productive beta chains. Entries that share a CDR3 protein sequence are merged under the most common genes and DNA. The sample table holds around 170,000 distinct CDR3 sequences, of which less than 45% were seen once. The leading ten clones occupy around 5.5% of the sample. The material sequenced was peripheral blood. The receptor set was obtained from a woman aged 40 to 50 with Graves' ophthalmopathy. Donor details come from another sample of the same person, matched by shared clones.

DNA for the CDR3: TGTGCCAGCAGTTTCCAGGGACAGGGATCGCAAGAGACCCAGTACTTC. Translated, it gives CASSFQGQGSQETQYF. The V and J genes are TRBV27 and TRBJ2-5, with 9 bases lining up with TRBD1. The CDR3 length is 16 residues. Trimming cost V 3 bases and J 2 bases; bases outside gene matches: 7. Germline lookup yields CDR1 MNHEY and CDR2 SMNVEV (reference sequence).

At least ten counts were recorded for this clonotype. V is TRBV11-2 and J is TRBJ1-5; D is undetermined. Trimming shortened V by 3 bases and J by 0 bases, and 6 bases separated the two germline ends. The length of the CDR3 is 14 residues. The germline V gene has CDR1 SGHAT and CDR2 FQNNGV. The CDR3 reads CASSLGNSNQPQHF. In DNA, the CDR3 is TGTGCCAGCAGCTTGGGCAATAGCAATCAGCCCCAGCATTTT.

This clonotype occurred many times. V is TRBV6-5 and J is TRBJ1-6; unclear D gene. V dropped 3 bases and J dropped 0 bases, with 9 bases sitting between them. Germline V gene lookup returns CDR1 MNHEY and CDR2 SVGAGI. CDR3 size: 16 residues. CDR3 sequence (DNA): TGTGCCAGCAGTTATCGGTTCTCCTCCTATAATTCACCCCTCCACTTT. Protein product: CASSYRFSSYNSPLHF.

This clonotype came up many times. The CDR3 region is CSATRQGSDGYTF. CDR3 sequence (DNA): TGCAGTGCCACTCGACAGGGTTCGGATGGCTACACCTTC. The chain links TRBV20-1 to TRBJ1-2; 7 bases line up with TRBD1. Germline V lookup: CDR1 DFQATT, CDR2 SNEGSKA (reference sequence). This CDR3 has 13 residues. The ends lost 6 bases at V and 6 bases at J; junction bases unmatched: 10.

This clonotype is classed as medium-sized. V and J are TRBV12-3 or TRBV12-4 and TRBJ1-1, with a possible D match to TRBD1 (6 bases). The CDR3 sequence is 15 residues long. The germline V and J ends were trimmed by 5 bases and 4 bases, with 17 bases remaining between them. CDR3 loop: CASSRFQGIGTEAFF. The CDR3 region has the DNA TGTGCCAGCAGTCGATTCCAGGGGATCGGCACTGAAGCTTTCTTT.

The chain has TRBV6-5 and TRBJ2-5, with D unresolved. Germline V gene sequence: CDR1 MNHEY, CDR2 SVGAGI. Trimming pared 4 bases from V and 6 bases from J, leaving 9 bases between. This CDR3 has 12 residues. The CDR3 is CASSSSTKTQYF. Written as DNA, the CDR3 is TGTGCCAGCAGTTCAAGTACGAAGACCCAGTACTTC.